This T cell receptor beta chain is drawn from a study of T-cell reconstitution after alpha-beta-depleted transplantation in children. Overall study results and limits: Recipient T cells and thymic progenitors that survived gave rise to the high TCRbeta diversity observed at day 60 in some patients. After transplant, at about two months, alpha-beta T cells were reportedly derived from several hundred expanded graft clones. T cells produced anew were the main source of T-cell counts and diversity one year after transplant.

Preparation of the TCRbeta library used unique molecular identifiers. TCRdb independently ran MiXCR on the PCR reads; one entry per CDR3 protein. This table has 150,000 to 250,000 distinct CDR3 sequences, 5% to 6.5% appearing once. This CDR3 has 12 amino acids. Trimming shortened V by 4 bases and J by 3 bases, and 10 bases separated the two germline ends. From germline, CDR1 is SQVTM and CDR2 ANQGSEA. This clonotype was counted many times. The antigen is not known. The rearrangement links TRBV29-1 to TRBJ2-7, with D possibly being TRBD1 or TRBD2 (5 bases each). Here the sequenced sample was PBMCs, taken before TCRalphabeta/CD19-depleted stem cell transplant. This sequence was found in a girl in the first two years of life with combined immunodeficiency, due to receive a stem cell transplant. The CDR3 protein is CSVGQGDYEQYF. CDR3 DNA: TGCAGCGTTGGCCAGGGAGACTACGAGCAGTACTTC.